The sequence of this TCR beta chain was determined in a study of cytomegalovirus exposure and HLA in healthy donors. Libraries were prepared by immunoSEQ multiplex PCR; TCRdb keeps only in-frame clonotypes and omits some of them. The repertoire holds 60,000 to 70,000 clones, approximately 92% seen once, with roughly 5% in the top ten. The CDR3 covers 14 residues. Trimming took 7 bases from V and 4 from J, leaving 15 bases between them. Germline CDR1 reads MNHEY; CDR2 reads SVGAGI. The V gene is TRBV6-5, the J gene TRBJ2-3, with D possibly matching TRBD2 (6 bases). Specimen: PBMCs. The sequence was collected from a man between 18 and 29 years old in good health and CMV-seropositive. The CDR3 spells CASTNRLASDTQYF. In DNA, the CDR3 is TGTGCCAGCACGAATCGGCTAGCGTCAGATACGCAGTATTTT.